This T cell receptor (beta chain) was observed in a study of cytomegalovirus exposure and HLA in healthy donors. General observations from the study: With high specificity and sensitivity, the classifier reportedly diagnosed cytomegalovirus status.

Amplification used 60 Vbeta primers and 13 Jbeta primers. The assay was immunoSEQ multiplex PCR, and TCRdb's table has in-frame clones only and misses some. The data contain 200,000 or so clones, 70% of them singletons. As concerns this clone: Its antigen is not known.

CDR1 is MNHEY, CDR2 SVGAGI, per germline. The CDR3 totals 15 residues. Trimming removed 0 bases from V and 0 bases from J, with 8 bases in between. What was sequenced was PBMCs. The clonotype originates from a man in his forties in good health and CMV-seropositive. J is TRBJ1-2 and V is TRBV6-5; no clear D. This CDR3 reads CASSYSPGSNYGYTF. The CDR3 region has the DNA TGTGCCAGCAGTTACTCCCCAGGTTCTAACTATGGCTACACCTTC.